The next 3 T cell receptor beta chains were all read from a single sample in a study of T cell repertoires in cytomegalovirus infection. A single record per CDR3 protein comes from TCRdb applying MiXCR to the reads. This sample has roughly 990,000 distinct CDR3 sequences, with less than 40% found just once. Antigens for these TCRs are unknown. This specimen was cultured CD8+ T cells from PBMCs, taken from culture after CMV antigen stimulation. The receptors derive from a human donor in good health (CMV status not recorded). Some clones in this sample may be carry-over from other donors' samples.

This clonotype came up a few times. V is TRBV28 and J is TRBJ2-3, with 11 bases matching TRBD1. The V gene's germline CDR1 is MDHEN and CDR2 SYDVKM. This CDR3 is built from 15 residues. V lost 4 bases, J lost 4 bases, and 4 bases stayed unmatched. CDR3 coding DNA: TGTGCCAGCAGTTGGGGACAGGGGGTATCAGATACGCAGTATTTT. It codes for CASSWGQGVSDTQYF.

V and J are TRBV20-1 and TRBJ2-2, with D possibly TRBD1 on 6 matching bases. V was pared by 0 bases and J by 4 bases, with 12 bases between. CDR1 is DFQATT, CDR2 SNEGSKA, per germline (reference sequence). The CDR3 length is 15 residues. The CDR3 reads CSARDSRGRTGELFF. DNA for the CDR3: TGCAGTGCTAGAGATAGCAGGGGCCGCACCGGGGAGCTGTTTTTT.

The table lists this clonotype with many counts. The V and J genes are TRBV7-8 and TRBJ1-4; D may be TRBD1 (6 bases). This CDR3 is built from 16 residues. CDR1 is SGHVS and CDR2 is FQNEAQ in the germline V gene. Trimming shortened V by 0 bases and J by 8 bases, and 16 bases separated the two germline ends. The DNA of the CDR3 is TGTGCCAGCAGCTTAGCTTTCGGGGGGGCTGGAGAAAAACTGTTTTTT. It yields the protein CASSLAFGGAGEKLFF.